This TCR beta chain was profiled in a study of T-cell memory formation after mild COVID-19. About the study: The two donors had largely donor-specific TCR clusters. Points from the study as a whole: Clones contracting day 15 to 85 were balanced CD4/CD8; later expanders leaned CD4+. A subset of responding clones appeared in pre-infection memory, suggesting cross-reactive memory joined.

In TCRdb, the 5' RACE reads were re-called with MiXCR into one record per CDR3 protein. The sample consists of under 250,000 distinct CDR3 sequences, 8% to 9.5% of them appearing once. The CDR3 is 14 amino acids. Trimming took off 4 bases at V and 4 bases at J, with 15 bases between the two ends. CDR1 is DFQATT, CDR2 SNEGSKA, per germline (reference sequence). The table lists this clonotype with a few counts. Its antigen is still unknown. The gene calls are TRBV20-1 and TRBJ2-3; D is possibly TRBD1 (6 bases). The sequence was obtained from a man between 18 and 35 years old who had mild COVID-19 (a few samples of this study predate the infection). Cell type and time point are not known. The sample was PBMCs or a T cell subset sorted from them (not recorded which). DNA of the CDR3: TGCAGTGCTACCTCGACAGGAATAGCAGATACGCAGTATTTT. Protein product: CSATSTGIADTQYF.